What follows is one T cell receptor beta chain and its context. The sample belongs to a study of tumour-infiltrating T cells in Burkitt lymphoma. The table came from immunoSEQ multiplex PCR; TCRdb's copy has only in-frame clones and leaves some out. The table lists around 17,000 clones, 80% of them singletons. Sequencing was done on a sample of tumor tissue. The receptor comes from a human donor with diffuse large B-cell lymphoma.

The DNA of the CDR3 is TGTGCCATCAGTGCTACGGGGGTACTCAATGAAAAACTGTTTTTT. Amino acid sequence: CAISATGVLNEKLFF. V and J are TRBV10-3 and TRBJ1-4, with D possibly matching TRBD1 (5 bases). V dropped 4 bases and J dropped 5 bases, with 14 bases sitting between them. CDR1 is ENHRY, CDR2 SYGVKD, per germline. The CDR3 is made up of 15 amino acids.